The 20 T cell receptor beta chains below come from one sample, sequenced in a study of blood T cell repertoires in COVID-19. The repertoire was sequenced with immunoSEQ multiplex PCR; TCRdb's copy has only in-frame clones and lacks some. The sample includes 150,000 to 200,000 clones, approximately 88% seen only once; the top ten take around 5%. What was sequenced was PBMCs or T cells enriched from blood (not recorded which). These receptors originate from a man between 65 and 85 years old who had been exposed to COVID-19.

The V call is TRBV28, the J call TRBJ1-2; D might be TRBD1 (6 bases). V shed 5 bases and J shed 2 bases, with 24 bases lying between them. Germline V lookup: CDR1 MDHEN, CDR2 SYDVKM. The CDR3 consists of 18 residues. CDR3 amino acids: CASSPLATGFGANYGYTF. DNA for the CDR3: TGTGCCAGCAGTCCGCTCGCAACAGGGTTTGGGGCCAACTATGGCTACACCTTC.

This clone has only one observation. The V call is TRBV12-1, the J call TRBJ1-2; the table calls TRBD1, which could not be checked here. TRBV12-1 is a known pseudogene. The CDR3 extends over 11 amino acids. The CDR3 protein is CASSLSGAYTF. In nucleotides, the CDR3 is TGTGCCAGCAGCTTAAGTGGGGCCTACACCTTC.

The chain uses TRBV27 and TRBJ1-4, with 9 bases lining up with TRBD1. CDR3 size: 16 residues. Germline CDR1 is MNHEY and CDR2 is SMNVEV (reference sequence). Trimming removed 5 bases from V and 7 bases from J; junction bases left unmatched: 11. CDR3 sequence: CASSNSPGTGSEKLFF. The CDR3 bases are TGTGCCAGCAGTAACTCCCCCGGGACAGGGAGTGAAAAACTGTTTTTT.

The J gene is TRBJ1-2, the V gene TRBV5-6; the match to TRBD1 covers 7 bases. The length of the CDR3 is 14 residues. V gave up 1 base and J gave up 8 bases; unmatched junction bases: 8. Germline CDR1 SGHDT, CDR2 YYEEEE. CDR3 amino acids: CASSLRRRGQGYTF. The CDR3 coding sequence is TGTGCCAGCAGCTTGAGGCGGAGGGGGCAAGGCTACACCTTC.

The chain is built from TRBV9 and TRBJ1-5, with a possible D match to TRBD1 (5 bases). The length of the CDR3 is 15 residues. V was pared by 1 base and J by 4 bases, with 12 bases between. The germline V gene encodes CDR1 SGDLS and CDR2 YYNGEE. CDR3 bases: TGTGCCAGCAGCGTAAGTGGGGGAGGTAATCAGCCCCAGCATTTT. The encoded protein is CASSVSGGGNQPQHF.

The CDR3 DNA is TGCAGTGCTAGTACGGGGATATCGGGCGAGCAGTACTTC. It codes for CSASTGISGEQYF. J is TRBJ2-7 and V is TRBV20-1; D is perhaps TRBD2 (5 bases). Germline V gene lookup returns CDR1 DFQATT and CDR2 SNEGSKA (reference sequence). The CDR3 covers 13 residues. The V end was cut by 3 bases, the J end by 6 bases, with 15 bases between.

V is TRBV7-6 and J is TRBJ2-5, with TRBD2 as a possible D gene (5 bases). CDR3 length: 16 residues. The V gene lost 1 base and the J gene lost 5 bases, with 17 bases spanning the gap. The germline CDR1 and CDR2 sequences are SGHVS and FNYEAQ. The CDR3 loop is CASSLGAIERGETQYF. In DNA form, the CDR3 reads TGTGCCAGCAGCTTAGGTGCTATTGAGAGAGGGGAGACCCAGTACTTC.

V gene TRBV19 combines with J gene TRBJ2-3; D perhaps matches TRBD1 (5 bases). V was shortened by 3 bases and J by 2 bases, with 12 bases between the two germline ends. This CDR3 spans 15 amino acids. CDR1 is LNHDA, CDR2 SQIVND, per germline (reference sequence). CDR3 nucleotide sequence: TGTGCCAGTAGTATCGGTTCCAGGGCCACAGATACGCAGTATTTT. Translating gives CASSIGSRATDTQYF.

CDR3 in amino acids: CASSFQGQGREKLFF. CDR3 bases: TGTGCCAGCAGCTTCCAGGGTCAGGGGCGGGAAAAACTGTTTTTT. J is TRBJ1-4 and V is TRBV5-4; D possibly corresponds to TRBD1 (6 bases). From germline, CDR1 is SGHNT and CDR2 YYREEE (reference sequence). This CDR3 region has 15 residues. V was trimmed by 2 bases and J by 8 bases, leaving 16 bases between them.

The chain uses TRBV9 and TRBJ2-1; 10 nucleotides align to TRBD2. V dropped 0 bases and J dropped 6; count of bases not matched to a gene: 6. CDR1 is SGDLS, CDR2 YYNGEE, per germline. This CDR3 is built from 16 residues. The CDR3 loop reads CASSVALAGVPNEQFF. CDR3 nucleotides: TGTGCCAGCAGCGTAGCCCTAGCGGGAGTTCCCAATGAGCAGTTCTTC.

A few counts support this clone. V and J are TRBV28 and TRBJ1-4, with 11 bases aligning to TRBD1. J lost 11 bases, V lost 2 bases, and 7 bases had no gene match. Germline-derived CDR1 and CDR2 are MDHEN and SYDVKM. The CDR3 runs to 15 residues. The CDR3: CASSLPGTGGEKLFF. CDR3 in DNA: TGTGCCAGCAGTTTACCTGGGACAGGGGGTGAGAAACTGTTTTTT.

The chain couples TRBV29-1 to TRBJ2-3, with 8 bases identical to TRBD1. The CDR3 runs 13 residues. The germline CDR1 and CDR2 sequences are SQVTM and ANQGSEA. J gave up 10 bases and V 3 bases, and 9 bases lay outside the gene matches. CDR3 nucleotide sequence: TGCAGCGTTGATTCGGGCGGACAGGGACCGCAGTATTTT. It translates to CSVDSGGQGPQYF.

The V call is TRBV27, the J call TRBJ2-7; D not resolved. The length of the CDR3 is 15 residues. The V gene's germline CDR1 is MNHEY and CDR2 SMNVEV (reference sequence). V lost 3 bases and J lost 4, with 16 bases in between. The CDR3 here is CASSLSGFRKYEQYF. Written as DNA, the CDR3 is TGTGCCAGCAGTTTGTCAGGCTTTAGGAAGTACGAGCAGTACTTC.

The chain uses TRBV27 and TRBJ2-3; possibly TRBD1 for D (6 bases). Germline loops: CDR1 MNHEY, CDR2 SMNVEV (reference sequence). The CDR3 spans 14 residues. Trimming pared 3 bases from V and 4 bases from J, leaving 11 bases between. This chain's CDR3 is CASSLSTGPDTQYF. In nucleotides, the CDR3 is TGTGCCAGCAGTTTGAGTACAGGGCCAGATACGCAGTATTTT.

This sequence joins TRBV7-2 and TRBJ1-2; possible D gene TRBD1, 6 bases. CDR1 SGHTA and CDR2 FQGNSA come from the germline V gene. The CDR3 loop spans 14 amino acids. V was pared by 2 bases and J by 8 bases, with 15 bases between. The CDR3 is CASSLRTQGQGYTF. The DNA of the CDR3 is TGTGCCAGCAGCTTAAGAACCCAGGGGCAGGGCTACACCTTC.

As for this clone: The sample holds other DNA sequences that translate to the same CDR3. The chain carries TRBV12-3 or TRBV12-4 and TRBJ1-2; maybe TRBD1 (5 bases). Trimming cost V 4 bases and J 4 bases, with 7 bases left between them. CDR3 length: 12 residues. The CDR3, as DNA: TGTGCCAGCAGTTCCCAGGGCTATGGCTACACCTTC. It yields the protein CASSSQGYGYTF.

The J gene is TRBJ1-2, the V gene TRBV7-2, with TRBD1 identical over 9 bases. Germline CDR1 and CDR2: SGHTA and FQGNSA. The J segment lost 5 bases and the V segment lost 5 bases, leaving 6 bases of the junction unmatched. The CDR3 sequence is 14 residues long. The CDR3 region has the DNA TGTGCCAGCAGCCTTTCTGGACAGGGGTATGGCTACACCTTC. The encoded protein is CASSLSGQGYGYTF.

This clone was observed once. The chain links TRBV19 to TRBJ1-2; maybe TRBD1 (6 bases). Trimming shortened V by 5 bases and J by 4 bases, and 17 bases separated the two germline ends. The CDR3 covers 15 residues. In germline, CDR1 is LNHDA, CDR2 SQIVND (reference sequence). The CDR3 DNA reads as TGTGCCAGTAGTCAATCTTCCAGGGGATCCTATGGCTACACCTTC. As protein: CASSQSSRGSYGYTF.

The chain joins TRBV6-2 or TRBV6-3 to TRBJ2-7; TRBD2 agrees at 9 bases. CDR1 is MNHEY, CDR2 SVGEGT, per germline. The CDR3 contains 18 residues. The ends lost 2 bases at V and 3 bases at J; junction bases unmatched: 14. The CDR3: CASSYPPRAGGPNYEQYF. CDR3 in DNA: TGTGCCAGCAGTTACCCACCTAGGGCGGGAGGGCCCAACTACGAGCAGTACTTC.

The rearrangement joins TRBV19 to TRBJ1-2, with D possibly TRBD1 on 5 matching bases. The CDR3 is made up of 15 amino acids. V lost 6 bases and J lost 4, with 18 bases in between. Germline assignment: CDR1 LNHDA and CDR2 SQIVND (reference sequence). CDR3 protein: CASREGRAAPYGYTF. CDR3 bases: TGTGCCAGTAGGGAGGGACGGGCAGCTCCCTATGGCTACACCTTC.